The clone carrying this TCR beta chain occurred many times. The germline V and J ends were trimmed by 2 bases and 4 bases, with 9 bases remaining between them. CDR1 is MNHEY, CDR2 SMNVEV, per germline (reference sequence). This CDR3 has 14 residues. This sample was taken from a study of shared clonotypes between healthy human individuals. All donors qualified as healthy HIV-negative adults and had experienced no recent acute infections or vaccinations. Adults of Caucasian background living in Nashville, Tennessee made up all donors. The method was immunoSEQ multiplex PCR; TCRdb's version includes in-frame clones alone and lacks a portion of them. The data contain about 490,000 clones, 75% to 85% of them seen just once; the ten biggest clones take up 10% to 15%.

The source of this sequence is a woman in her thirties or forties in good health. Some clones in this sample may be carry-over from other donors' samples. Sequencing used PBMCs. This sequence joins TRBV27 and TRBJ1-3; no firm D call. The CDR3 spells CASSLRSGGNTIYF. The CDR3 bases are TGTGCCAGCAGTTTAAGGTCGGGAGGAAACACCATATATTTT.